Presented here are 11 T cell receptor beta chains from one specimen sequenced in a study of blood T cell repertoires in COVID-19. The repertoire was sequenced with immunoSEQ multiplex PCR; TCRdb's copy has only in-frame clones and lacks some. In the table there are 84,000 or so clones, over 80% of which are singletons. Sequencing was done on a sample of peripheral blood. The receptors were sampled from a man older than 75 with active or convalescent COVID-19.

CDR3 region: CASSDGIGYTF. The DNA of the CDR3 is TGTGCCAGCAGTGACGGTATTGGCTACACCTTC. The chain links TRBV2 to TRBJ1-2, with no clear D. Trimming took 3 bases from V and 7 from J, leaving 6 bases between them. CDR1 SNHLY and CDR2 FYNNEI come from the germline V gene. This CDR3 comprises 11 residues.

The CDR3 DNA reads TGTGCCAGCAGCCAACAGGGTAATGGTCAGCCCCAGCATTTT. Its protein product is CASSQQGNGQPQHF. This chain joins TRBV7-2 and TRBJ1-5; weak D call: TRBD1 (6 bases). The CDR3 has 14 amino acids. CDR1 and CDR2 from the germline V gene are SGHTA and FQGNSA. Trimming stripped 5 bases from V and 6 bases from J, with 14 bases between.

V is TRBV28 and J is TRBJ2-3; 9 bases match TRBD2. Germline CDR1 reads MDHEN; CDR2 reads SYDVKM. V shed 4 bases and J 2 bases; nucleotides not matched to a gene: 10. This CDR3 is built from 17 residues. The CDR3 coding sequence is TGTGCCAGCAGTTCTACGATAGCGGGGGCAACCACAGATACGCAGTATTTT. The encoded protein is CASSSTIAGATTDTQYF.

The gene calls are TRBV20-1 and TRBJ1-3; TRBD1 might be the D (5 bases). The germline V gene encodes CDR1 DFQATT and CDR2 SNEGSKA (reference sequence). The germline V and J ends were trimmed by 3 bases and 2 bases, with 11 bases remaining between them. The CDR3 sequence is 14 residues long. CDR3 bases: TGCAGTGCTAGTGCCAGGGCGGCTGGAAACACCATATATTTT. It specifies CSASARAAGNTIYF.

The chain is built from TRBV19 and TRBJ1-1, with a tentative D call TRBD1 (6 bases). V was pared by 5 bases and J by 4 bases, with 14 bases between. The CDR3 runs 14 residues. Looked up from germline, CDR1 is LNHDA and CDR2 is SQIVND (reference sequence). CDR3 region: CASSPRGWSTEAFF. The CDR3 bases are TGTGCCAGTAGTCCCAGGGGCTGGAGCACTGAAGCTTTCTTT.

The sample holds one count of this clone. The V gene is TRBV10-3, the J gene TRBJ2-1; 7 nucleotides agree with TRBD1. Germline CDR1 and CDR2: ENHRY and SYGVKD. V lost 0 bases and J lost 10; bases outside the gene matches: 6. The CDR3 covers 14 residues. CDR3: CAISESTGTEEQFF. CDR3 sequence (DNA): TGTGCCATCAGTGAGTCGACAGGGACGGAGGAGCAGTTCTTC.

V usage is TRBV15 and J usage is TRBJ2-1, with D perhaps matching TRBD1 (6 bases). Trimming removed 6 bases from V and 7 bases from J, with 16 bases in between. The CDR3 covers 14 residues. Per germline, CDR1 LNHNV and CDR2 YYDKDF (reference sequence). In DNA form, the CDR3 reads TGTGCCACCAGGGAAACAGGGATCCGGAATGAGCAGTTCTTC. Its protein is CATRETGIRNEQFF. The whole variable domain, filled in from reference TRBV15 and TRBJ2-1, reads DAMVIQNPRYQVTQFGKPVTLSCSQTLNHNVMYWYQQKSSQAPKLLFHYYDKDFNNEADTPDNFQSRRPNTSFCFLDIRSPGLGDTAMYLCATRETGIRNEQFFGPGTRLTVL.

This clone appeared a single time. As DNA, the CDR3 is TGTGCCAGCAGTGCTCGACAGCACACCGGGGAGCTGTTTTTT. Amino acids: CASSARQHTGELFF. The V call is TRBV2, the J call TRBJ2-2, with D tentatively TRBD1 (5 bases). CDR3 size: 14 residues. From germline, CDR1 is SNHLY and CDR2 FYNNEI. V gave up 4 bases and J gave up 3 bases, with 9 bases separating them.

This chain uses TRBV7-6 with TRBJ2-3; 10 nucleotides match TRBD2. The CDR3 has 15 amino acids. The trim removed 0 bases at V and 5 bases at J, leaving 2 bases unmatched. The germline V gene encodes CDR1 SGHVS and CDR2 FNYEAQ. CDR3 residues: CASSLASGGIDTQYF. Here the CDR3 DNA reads TGTGCCAGCAGCTTAGCTAGCGGGGGGATAGATACGCAGTATTTT.

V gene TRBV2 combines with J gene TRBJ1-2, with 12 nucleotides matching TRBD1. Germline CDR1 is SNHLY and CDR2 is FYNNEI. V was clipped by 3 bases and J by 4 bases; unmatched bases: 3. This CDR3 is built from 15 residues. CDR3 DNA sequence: TGTGCCAGCAGTGAGGGGACAGGGGGCGGCTATGGCTACACCTTC. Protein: CASSEGTGGGYGYTF.

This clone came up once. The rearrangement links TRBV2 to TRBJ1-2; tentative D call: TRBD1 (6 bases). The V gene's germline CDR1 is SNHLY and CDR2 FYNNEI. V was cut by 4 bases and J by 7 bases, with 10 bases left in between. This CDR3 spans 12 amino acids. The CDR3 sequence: CASSGQVRGYTF. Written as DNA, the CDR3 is TGTGCCAGCAGTGGACAGGTGCGTGGCTACACCTTC.